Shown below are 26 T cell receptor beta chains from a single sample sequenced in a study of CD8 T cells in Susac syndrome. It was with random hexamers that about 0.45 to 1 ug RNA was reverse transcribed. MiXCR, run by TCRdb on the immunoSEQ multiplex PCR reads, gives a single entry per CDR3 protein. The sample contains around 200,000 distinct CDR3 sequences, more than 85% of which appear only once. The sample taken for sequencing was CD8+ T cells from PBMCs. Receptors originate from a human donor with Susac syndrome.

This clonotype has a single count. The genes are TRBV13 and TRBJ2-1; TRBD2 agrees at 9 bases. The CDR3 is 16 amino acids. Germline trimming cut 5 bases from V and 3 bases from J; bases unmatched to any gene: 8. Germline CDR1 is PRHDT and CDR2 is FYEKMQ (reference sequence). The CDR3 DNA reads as TGTGCCAGCAGCCCAAATAGCGGGAGTAACTACAATGAGCAGTTCTTC. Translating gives CASSPNSGSNYNEQFF.

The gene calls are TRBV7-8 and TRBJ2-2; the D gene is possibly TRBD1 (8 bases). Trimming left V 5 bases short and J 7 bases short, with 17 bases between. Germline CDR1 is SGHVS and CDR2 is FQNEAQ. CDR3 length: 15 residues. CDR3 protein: CASSETGEGIGELFF. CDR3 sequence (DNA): TGTGCCAGCAGCGAGACAGGGGAGGGTATCGGGGAGCTGTTTTTT.

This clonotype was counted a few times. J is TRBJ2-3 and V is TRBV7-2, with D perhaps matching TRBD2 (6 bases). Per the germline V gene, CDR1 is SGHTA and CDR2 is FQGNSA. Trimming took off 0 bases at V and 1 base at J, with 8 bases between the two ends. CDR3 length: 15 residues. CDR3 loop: CASSLAGLRTDTQYF. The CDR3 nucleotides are TGTGCCAGCAGCTTAGCAGGACTACGCACAGATACGCAGTATTTT.

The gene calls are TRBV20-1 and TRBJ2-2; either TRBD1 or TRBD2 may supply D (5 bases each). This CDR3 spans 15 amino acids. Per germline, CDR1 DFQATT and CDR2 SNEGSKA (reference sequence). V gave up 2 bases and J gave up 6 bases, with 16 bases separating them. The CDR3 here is CSARLEGSPSGELFF. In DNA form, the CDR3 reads TGCAGTGCTAGACTAGAGGGGAGCCCTTCCGGGGAGCTGTTTTTT.

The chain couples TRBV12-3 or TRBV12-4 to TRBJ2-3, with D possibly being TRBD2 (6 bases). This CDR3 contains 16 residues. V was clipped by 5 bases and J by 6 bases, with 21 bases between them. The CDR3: CASSRPGIGTDDTQYF. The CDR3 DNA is TGTGCCAGCAGTCGACCGGGTATAGGGACTGACGATACGCAGTATTTT.

This chain's CDR3 is CASSPGTGEAFF. CDR3 sequence (DNA): TGTGCCAGCAGCCCCGGGACAGGTGAAGCTTTCTTT. V and J are TRBV7-9 and TRBJ1-1, with 8 bases lining up with TRBD1. The CDR3 runs to 12 residues. The trim removed 5 bases at V and 7 bases at J, leaving 3 bases unmatched. CDR1 and CDR2 (germline): SEHNR, FQNEAQ (reference sequence).

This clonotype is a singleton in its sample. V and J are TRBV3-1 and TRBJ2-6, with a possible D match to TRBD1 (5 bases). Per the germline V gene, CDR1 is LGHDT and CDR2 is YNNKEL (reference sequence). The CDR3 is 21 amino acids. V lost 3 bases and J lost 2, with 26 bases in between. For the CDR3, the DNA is TGTGCCAGCAGCCAGGACCCTCCGGACAACTCTCTGATCGCTGGGGCCAACGTCCTGACTTTC. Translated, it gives CASSQDPPDNSLIAGANVLTF.

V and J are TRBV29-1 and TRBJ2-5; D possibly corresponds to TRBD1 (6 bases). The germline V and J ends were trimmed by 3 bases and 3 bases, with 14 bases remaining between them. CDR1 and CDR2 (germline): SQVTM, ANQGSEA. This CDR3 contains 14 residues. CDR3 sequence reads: CSVDLGAGKETQYF. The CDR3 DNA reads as TGCAGCGTTGATTTGGGGGCAGGGAAAGAGACCCAGTACTTC.

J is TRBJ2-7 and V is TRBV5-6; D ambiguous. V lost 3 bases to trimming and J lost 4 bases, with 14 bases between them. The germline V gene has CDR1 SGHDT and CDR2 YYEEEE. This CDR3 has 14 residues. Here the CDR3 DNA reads TGTGCCAGCAGCTACGCAATCGGGTATTACGAGCAGTACTTC. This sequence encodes CASSYAIGYYEQYF.

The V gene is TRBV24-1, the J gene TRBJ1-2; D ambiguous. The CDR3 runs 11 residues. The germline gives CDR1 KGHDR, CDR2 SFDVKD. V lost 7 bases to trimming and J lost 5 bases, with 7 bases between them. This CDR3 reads CATSRVYGYTF. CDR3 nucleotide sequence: TGTGCCACCAGCAGAGTTTATGGCTACACCTTC.

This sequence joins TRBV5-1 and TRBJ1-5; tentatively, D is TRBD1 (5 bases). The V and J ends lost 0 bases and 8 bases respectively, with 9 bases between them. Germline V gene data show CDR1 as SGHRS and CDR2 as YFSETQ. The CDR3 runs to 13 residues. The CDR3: CASSLAVGEPQHF. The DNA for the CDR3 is TGCGCCAGCAGCTTGGCCGTAGGGGAGCCCCAGCATTTT.

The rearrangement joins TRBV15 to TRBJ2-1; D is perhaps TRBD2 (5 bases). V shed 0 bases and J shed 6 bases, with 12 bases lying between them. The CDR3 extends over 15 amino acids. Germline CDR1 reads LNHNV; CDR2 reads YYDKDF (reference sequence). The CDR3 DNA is TGTGCCACCAGCAGAGAGTCTAGCCCTGGCAATGAGCAGTTCTTC. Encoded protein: CATSRESSPGNEQFF.

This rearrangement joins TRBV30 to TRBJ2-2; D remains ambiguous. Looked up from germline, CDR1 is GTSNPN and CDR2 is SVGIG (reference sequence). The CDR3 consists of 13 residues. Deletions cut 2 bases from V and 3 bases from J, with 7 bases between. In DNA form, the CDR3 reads TGTGCCTGGAGTCGGTTGGACACCGGGGAGCTGTTTTTT. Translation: CAWSRLDTGELFF.

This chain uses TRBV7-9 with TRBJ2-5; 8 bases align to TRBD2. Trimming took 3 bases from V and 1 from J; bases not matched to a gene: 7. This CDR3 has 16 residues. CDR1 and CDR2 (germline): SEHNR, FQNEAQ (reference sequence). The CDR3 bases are TGTGCCAGCAGCTTTAGAAGCGGGGGTGGCCAAGAGACCCAGTACTTC. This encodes CASSFRSGGGQETQYF.

The CDR3 DNA is TGCAGCGTTGATGAGGGAGGTGGCTACACCTTC. This sequence encodes CSVDEGGGYTF. The V gene is TRBV29-1, the J gene TRBJ1-2; D not resolved. The CDR3 loop spans 11 amino acids. Trimming took 3 bases from V and 7 from J, leaving 9 bases between them. Germline loops: CDR1 SQVTM, CDR2 ANQGSEA.

The CDR3: CASSLRGLANEQYF. The CDR3 nucleotides read TGTGCCAGCAGCCTCCGGGGACTAGCGAACGAGCAGTACTTC. This chain joins TRBV13 and TRBJ2-7, with 10 bases identical to TRBD2. Trimming took 5 bases from V and 5 from J; bases not matched to a gene: 6. The CDR3 has 14 amino acids. The V gene's germline CDR1 is PRHDT and CDR2 FYEKMQ (reference sequence).

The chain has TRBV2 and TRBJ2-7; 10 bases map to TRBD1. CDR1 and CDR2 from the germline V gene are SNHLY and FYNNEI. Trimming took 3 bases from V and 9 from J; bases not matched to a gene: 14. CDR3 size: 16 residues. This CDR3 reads CASSELTGTGVQVQYF. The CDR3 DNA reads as TGTGCCAGCAGTGAGCTGACCGGGACAGGGGTCCAAGTGCAGTACTTC.

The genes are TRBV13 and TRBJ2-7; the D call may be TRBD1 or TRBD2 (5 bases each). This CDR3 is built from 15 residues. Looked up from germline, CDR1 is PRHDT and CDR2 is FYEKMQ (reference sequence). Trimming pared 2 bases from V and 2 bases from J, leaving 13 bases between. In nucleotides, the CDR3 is TGTGCCAGCAGCTTACGGGGCCAGGCCCCCTACGAGCAGTACTTC. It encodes CASSLRGQAPYEQYF. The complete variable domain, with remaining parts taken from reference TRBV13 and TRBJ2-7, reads AAGVIQSPRHLIKEKRETATLKCYPIPRHDTVYWYQQGPGQDPQFLISFYEKMQSDKGSIPDRFSAQQFSDYHSELNMSSLELGDSALYFCASSLRGQAPYEQYFGPGTRLTVT.

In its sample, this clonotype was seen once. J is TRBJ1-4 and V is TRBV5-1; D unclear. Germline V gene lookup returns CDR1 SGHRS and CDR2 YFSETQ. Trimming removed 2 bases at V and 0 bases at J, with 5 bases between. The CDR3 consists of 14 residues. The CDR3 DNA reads TGCGCCAGCAGCTTAGCCTCAACTAATGAAAAACTGTTTTTT. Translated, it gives CASSLASTNEKLFF.

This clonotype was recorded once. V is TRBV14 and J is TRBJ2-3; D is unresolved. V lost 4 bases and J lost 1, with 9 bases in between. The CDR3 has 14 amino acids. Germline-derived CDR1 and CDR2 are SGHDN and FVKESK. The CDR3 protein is CASSRFVGTDTQYF. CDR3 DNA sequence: TGTGCCAGCAGCCGATTTGTGGGCACAGATACGCAGTATTTT. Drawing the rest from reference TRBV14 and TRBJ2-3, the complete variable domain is EAGVTQFPSHSVIEKGQTVTLRCDPISGHDNLYWYRRVMGKEIKFLLHFVKESKQDESGMPNNRFLAERTGGTYSTLKVQPAELEDSGVYFCASSRFVGTDTQYFGPGTRLTVL.

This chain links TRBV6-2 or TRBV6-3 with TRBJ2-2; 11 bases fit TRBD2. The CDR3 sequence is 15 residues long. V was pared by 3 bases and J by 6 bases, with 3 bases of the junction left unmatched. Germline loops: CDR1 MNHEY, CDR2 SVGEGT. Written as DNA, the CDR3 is TGTGCCAGCAGTTATGGACTAGCGGGTCCCGGGGAGCTGTTTTTT. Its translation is CASSYGLAGPGELFF.

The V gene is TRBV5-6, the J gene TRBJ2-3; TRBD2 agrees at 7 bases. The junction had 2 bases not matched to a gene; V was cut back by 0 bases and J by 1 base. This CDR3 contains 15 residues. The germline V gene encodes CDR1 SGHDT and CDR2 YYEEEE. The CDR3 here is CASSLETSGTDTQYF. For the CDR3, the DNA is TGTGCCAGCAGCTTGGAAACTAGCGGCACAGATACGCAGTATTTT.

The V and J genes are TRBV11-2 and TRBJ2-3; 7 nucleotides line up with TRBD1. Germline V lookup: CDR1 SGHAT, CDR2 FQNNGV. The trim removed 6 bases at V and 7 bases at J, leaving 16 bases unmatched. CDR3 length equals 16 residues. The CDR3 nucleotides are TGTGCCAGCAGTCCACCACAGGGGCCCGGCGAAAATACGCAGTATTTT. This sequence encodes CASSPPQGPGENTQYF.

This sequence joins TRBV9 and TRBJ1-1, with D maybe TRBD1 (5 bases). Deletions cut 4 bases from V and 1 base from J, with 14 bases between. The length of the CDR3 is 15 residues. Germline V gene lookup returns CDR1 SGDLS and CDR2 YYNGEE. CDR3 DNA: TGTGCCAGCAGCACGCTGGAGGGGAAGAACACTGAAGCTTTCTTT. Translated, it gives CASSTLEGKNTEAFF.

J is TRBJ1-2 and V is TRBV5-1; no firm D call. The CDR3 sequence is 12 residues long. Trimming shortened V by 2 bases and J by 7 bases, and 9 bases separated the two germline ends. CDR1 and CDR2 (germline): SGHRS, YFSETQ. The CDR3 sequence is CASSLGGSGYTF. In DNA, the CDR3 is TGCGCCAGCAGCTTAGGAGGGTCTGGCTACACCTTC.

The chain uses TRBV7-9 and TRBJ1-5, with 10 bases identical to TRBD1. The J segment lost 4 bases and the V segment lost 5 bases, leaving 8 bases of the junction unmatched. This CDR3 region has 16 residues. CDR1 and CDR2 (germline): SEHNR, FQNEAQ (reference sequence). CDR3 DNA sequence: TGTGCCAGCAGCCCTGGGACAGGGGTTTTAAATCAGCCCCAGCATTTT. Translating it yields CASSPGTGVLNQPQHF.